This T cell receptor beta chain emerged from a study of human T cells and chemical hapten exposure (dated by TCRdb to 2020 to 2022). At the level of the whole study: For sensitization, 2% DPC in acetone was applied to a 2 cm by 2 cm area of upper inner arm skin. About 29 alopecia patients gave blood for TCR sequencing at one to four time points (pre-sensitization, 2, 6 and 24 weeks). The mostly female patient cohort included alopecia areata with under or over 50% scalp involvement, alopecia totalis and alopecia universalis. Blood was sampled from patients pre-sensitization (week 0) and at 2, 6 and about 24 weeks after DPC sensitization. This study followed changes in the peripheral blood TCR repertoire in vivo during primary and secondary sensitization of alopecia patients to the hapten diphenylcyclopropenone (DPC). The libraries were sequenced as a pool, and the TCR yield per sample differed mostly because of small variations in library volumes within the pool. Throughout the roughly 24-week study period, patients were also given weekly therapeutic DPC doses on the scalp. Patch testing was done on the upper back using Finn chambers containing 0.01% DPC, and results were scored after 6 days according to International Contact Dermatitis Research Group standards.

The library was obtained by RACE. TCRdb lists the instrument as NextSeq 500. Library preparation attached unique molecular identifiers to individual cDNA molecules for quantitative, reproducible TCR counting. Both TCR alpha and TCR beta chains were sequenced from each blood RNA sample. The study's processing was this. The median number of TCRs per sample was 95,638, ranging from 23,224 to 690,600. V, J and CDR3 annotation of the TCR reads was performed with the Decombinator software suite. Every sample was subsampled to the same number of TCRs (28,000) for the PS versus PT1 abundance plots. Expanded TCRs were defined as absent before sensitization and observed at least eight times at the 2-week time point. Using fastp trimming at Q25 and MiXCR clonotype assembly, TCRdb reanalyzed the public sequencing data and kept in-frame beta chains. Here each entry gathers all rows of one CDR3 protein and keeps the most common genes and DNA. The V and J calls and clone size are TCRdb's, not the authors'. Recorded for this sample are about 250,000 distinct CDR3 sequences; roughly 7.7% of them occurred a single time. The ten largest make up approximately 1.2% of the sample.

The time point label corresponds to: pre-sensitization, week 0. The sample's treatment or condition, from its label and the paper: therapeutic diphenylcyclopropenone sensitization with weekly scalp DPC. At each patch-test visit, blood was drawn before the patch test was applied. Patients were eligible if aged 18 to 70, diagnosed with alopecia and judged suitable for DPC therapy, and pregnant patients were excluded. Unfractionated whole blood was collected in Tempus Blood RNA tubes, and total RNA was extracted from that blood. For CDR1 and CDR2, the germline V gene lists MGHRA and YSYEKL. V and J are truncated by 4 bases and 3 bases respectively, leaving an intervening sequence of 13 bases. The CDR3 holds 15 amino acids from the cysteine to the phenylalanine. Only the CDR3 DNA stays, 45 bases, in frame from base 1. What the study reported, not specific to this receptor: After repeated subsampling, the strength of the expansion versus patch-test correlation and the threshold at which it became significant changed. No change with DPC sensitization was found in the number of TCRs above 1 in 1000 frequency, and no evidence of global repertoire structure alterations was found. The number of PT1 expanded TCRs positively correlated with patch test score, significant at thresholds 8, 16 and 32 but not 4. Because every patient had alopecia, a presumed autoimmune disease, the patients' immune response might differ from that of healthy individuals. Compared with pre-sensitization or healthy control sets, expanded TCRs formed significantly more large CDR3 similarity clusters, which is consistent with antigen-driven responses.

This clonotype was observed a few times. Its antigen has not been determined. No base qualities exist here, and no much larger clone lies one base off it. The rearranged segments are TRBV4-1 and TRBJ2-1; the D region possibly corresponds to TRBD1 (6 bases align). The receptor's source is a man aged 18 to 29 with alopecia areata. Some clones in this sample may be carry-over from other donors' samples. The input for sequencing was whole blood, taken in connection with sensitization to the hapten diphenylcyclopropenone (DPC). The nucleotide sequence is TGCGCCAGCAGCCTAAGGACAGTGAGCTACAATGAGCAGTTCTTC. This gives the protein CASSLRTVSYNEQFF.